The clone carrying this T cell receptor beta chain was found a few times. Researchers amplified the TCR beta CDR3 regions from RNA transcripts. The HTBI primer set was used in a first-round RT-PCR of the TCR CDR3. TCRdb re-derived calls from the multiplex PCR reads in MiXCR, one entry per CDR3 protein. The table has hundreds of thousands of distinct CDR3 sequences, about a sixth seen once. This specimen comes from a study of T cells in Graves' hyperthyroidism and ophthalmopathy. Study background: At the time of initial diagnosis and before any treatment, peripheral blood was collected.

Germline CDR1 and CDR2: SNHLY and FYNNEI. The V and J ends lost 5 bases and 0 bases respectively, with 11 bases between them. The CDR3 totals 15 residues. Sequencing was performed on blood. This receptor was identified in a woman aged 25 to 39 with Graves' hyperthyroidism. The V and J genes are TRBV2 and TRBJ1-3; D is possibly TRBD1 (6 bases). The CDR3 DNA follows: TGTGCCAGCAGTTCCAGGACAGACTCTGGAAACACCATATATTTT. Translated, it gives CASSSRTDSGNTIYF.